What follows is one T cell receptor beta chain and its context. This sample stems from a study of blood T cells in healthy people across ages. The V and J ends lost 3 bases and 1 base respectively, with 14 bases between them. The CDR3 consists of 16 residues. CDR1 KGHSH and CDR2 LQKENI come from the germline V gene. A second PCR, run for roughly 7 to 12 cycles, used a sample-barcoded 5' primer plus a J-beta primer mix. A template-switch adaptor with 12 random nucleotides tagged each cDNA molecule. Every sample returned 2.5 million or more CDR3-containing paired-end reads. TCRdb itself ran the 5' RACE reads through MiXCR, one entry per CDR3 protein. The sample lists about 780,000 distinct CDR3 sequences, 35% to 60% seen once, with around 18% in the top ten.

The receptor's source is a man older than 75 in good health. The rearrangement uses TRBV18 and TRBJ2-3; the D gene is possibly TRBD1 (5 bases). Sequenced: blood. The CDR3 loop reads CASSPNSGIGTDTQYF. The CDR3 nucleotides are TGTGCCAGCTCACCGAACTCAGGGATCGGCACAGATACGCAGTATTTT.